Listed below are T cell receptor beta chains from one sample, sequenced in a study of T cell changes during pregnancy in multiple sclerosis. Profiling relied on immunoSEQ multiplex PCR, and the TCRdb table lists in-frame clones only, not all of them. The sample lists around 54,000 clones; approximately 91% were seen once. The sequences come from CD4+ T cells from peripheral blood mononuclear cells, collected after pregnancy. These receptors all come from a female donor in good health, enrolled as a control in a pregnancy study. Each CDR3 is given with its conserved first and last residue. The D gene is left open where the match is weak. Some rows have no size entry. The others give once, few or many, or a class for an expanded clone.

V	size	J	D	CDR3	DNA
TRBV6-1	.	TRBJ2-3	.	CASSALSPISRDTQYF	TGTGCCAGCAGTGCCCTAAGCCCCATTTCGAGGGATACGCAGTATTTT
TRBV12-2	.	TRBJ1-6	.	CASRLSHPDRARNNSPLHF	TGTGCAAGTCGCTTATCCCACCCCGACAGGGCGAGGAATAATTCACCCCTCCACTTT
TRBV25-1	.	TRBJ1-2	.	CASSEYSNSGGYTF	TGTGCCAGCAGTGAATATTCCAACTCGGGTGGCTACACCTTC
TRBV6-1	few	TRBJ2-7	TRBD1	CASSEPAGGYEQYF	TGTGCCAGCAGTGAGCCTGCAGGGGGCTACGAGCAGTACTTC
TRBV13	.	TRBJ1-1	.	CASSPPGGGDTEAFF	TGTGCCAGCAGCCCCCCAGGCGGGGGGGACACTGAAGCTTTCTTT
TRBV19	.	TRBJ1-5	TRBD1	CASGTGILQPQHF	TGTGCCAGCGGGACAGGGATTTTGCAGCCCCAGCATTTT
TRBV7-9	.	TRBJ2-7	TRBD1	CASSLWDRAYEQYF	TGTGCCAGCAGCTTATGGGACAGGGCATACGAGCAGTACTTC
TRBV30	.	TRBJ2-2	TRBD1	CAFSSGTGYTGELFF	TGTGCCTTCTCTTCCGGGACAGGGTACACCGGGGAGCTGTTTTTT
TRBV28	.	TRBJ2-1	TRBD1	CASSPRARGRNEQFF	TGTGCCAGCAGTCCCAGGGCCAGGGGGCGAAATGAGCAGTTCTTC
TRBV19	.	TRBJ1-3	TRBD1	CASSIVTGGVDTIYF	TGTGCCAGTAGTATCGTGACAGGGGGGGTAGACACCATATATTTT
TRBV28	.	TRBJ2-1	.	CASRPGGGSSYNEQFF	TGTGCCAGCAGGCCCGGGGGAGGTAGCTCCTACAATGAGCAGTTCTTC
TRBV27	.	TRBJ1-1	.	CASSLQGYTEAFF	TGTGCCAGCAGTTTACAGGGGTACACTGAAGCTTTCTTT
TRBV25-1	.	TRBJ1-1	TRBD1	CASSERDRTHTEAFF	TGTGCCAGCAGTGAAAGGGACAGGACACACACTGAAGCTTTCTTT
TRBV2	.	TRBJ2-3	TRBD1	CASVSSQGATDTQYF	TGTGCCAGCGTATCCTCACAGGGGGCCACAGATACGCAGTATTTT
TRBV18	.	TRBJ2-7	.	CASSQQGYEQYF	TGTGCCAGCTCACAACAGGGCTACGAGCAGTACTTC
TRBV18	.	TRBJ1-1	.	CASSDSLNTEAFF	TGTGCCAGCTCAGACAGCTTGAACACTGAAGCTTTCTTT
TRBV5-4	.	TRBJ2-6	.	CASSWTPPSGANVLTF	TGTGCCAGCAGCTGGACACCGCCCTCTGGGGCCAACGTCCTGACTTTC
TRBV19	.	TRBJ2-1	.	CASSMDRSSYNEQFF	TGTGCCAGTAGTATGGACAGAAGCTCCTACAATGAGCAGTTCTTC
TRBV5-6	.	TRBJ2-7	.	CASSLPGHPMTYEQYF	TGTGCCAGCAGCTTACCGGGACATCCAATGACCTACGAGCAGTACTTC
TRBV19	.	TRBJ2-6	TRBD1	CASSTTGTGNSGANVLTF	TGTGCCAGTAGTACTACCGGGACAGGCAACTCTGGGGCCAACGTCCTGACTTTC
TRBV28	.	TRBJ1-1	.	CASSTSSGGIYTEAFF	TGTGCCAGCAGCACATCCTCCGGCGGCATCTACACTGAAGCTTTCTTT
TRBV6-6	.	TRBJ2-3	TRBD2	CASSYNQRGGTDTQYF	TGTGCCAGCAGTTACAATCAGCGGGGGGGCACAGATACGCAGTATTTT
TRBV7-9	.	TRBJ1-3	.	CASSLVQGQKPFGDTIYF	TGTGCCAGCAGCTTAGTTCAGGGACAAAAGCCATTCGGAGACACCATATATTTT
TRBV7-2	.	TRBJ1-1	.	CASSLGVRGNTEAFF	TGTGCCAGCAGCTTAGGGGTCAGGGGGAACACTGAAGCTTTCTTT
TRBV9	.	TRBJ2-5	TRBD1	CASSSRTGGWETQYF	TGTGCCAGCAGCTCCCGGACAGGGGGCTGGGAGACCCAGTACTTC
TRBV6-1	.	TRBJ2-3	.	CASSTDFSDTQYF	TGTGCCAGCAGTACTGATTTTTCGGATACGCAGTATTTT
TRBV2	once	TRBJ2-5	TRBD1	CASSDRGLKETQYF	TGTGCCAGCAGTGACAGGGGGCTTAAAGAGACCCAGTACTTC
TRBV30	once	TRBJ2-7	TRBD1	CAWSITGETQYF	TGTGCCTGGAGCATCACAGGGGAAACGCAGTACTTC
TRBV29-1	.	TRBJ2-1	TRBD2	CSVPSGRGDEQFF	TGCAGCGTCCCTAGCGGGAGGGGGGATGAGCAGTTCTTC
TRBV5-1	.	TRBJ1-4	.	CASSAGPREKLFF	TGCGCCAGCAGCGCGGGACCACGTGAAAAACTGTTTTTT
TRBV5-8	once	TRBJ1-2	TRBD1	CASTPSAGGSGYTF	TGTGCCAGCACTCCTTCGGCAGGGGGTAGCGGCTACACCTTC
TRBV30	.	TRBJ2-1	.	CAWRGGGAGASYNEQFF	TGTGCCTGGAGGGGGGGTGGGGCAGGTGCCTCCTACAATGAGCAGTTCTTC
TRBV19	.	TRBJ2-2	.	CASSIPTGELFF	TGTGCCAGTAGTATCCCAACCGGGGAGCTGTTTTTT
TRBV28	.	TRBJ1-2	.	CASSPRFNYGYTF	TGTGCCAGCAGCCCCAGATTTAACTATGGCTACACCTTC
TRBV7-8	.	TRBJ2-3	.	CASSPLFIDTQYF	TGTGCCAGCAGCCCCTTGTTTATAGATACGCAGTATTTT
TRBV15	once	TRBJ2-3	.	CATSREGGIHTDTQYF	TGTGCCACCAGCAGAGAAGGAGGGATACACACAGATACGCAGTATTTT
TRBV7-8	.	TRBJ1-5	.	CASSLERGRGNQPQHF	TGTGCCAGCAGCTTAGAAAGGGGGAGAGGCAATCAGCCCCAGCATTTT
TRBV5-1	.	TRBJ2-7	TRBD2	CASSLAPAGDSYEQYF	TGCGCCAGCAGCTTGGCTCCAGCGGGAGACTCCTACGAGCAGTACTTC
TRBV5-1	medium-sized	TRBJ2-7	TRBD2	CASSSLAGANEQYF	TGCGCCAGCAGCTCACTAGCGGGAGCAAATGAGCAGTACTTC
TRBV5-1	.	TRBJ2-5	.	CASSLRRYGGIERETQYF	TGCGCCAGCAGCTTGAGACGCTATGGCGGGATAGAGAGGGAGACCCAGTACTTC
TRBV6-6	.	TRBJ1-5	TRBD1	CASSRTGDHQPQHF	TGTGCCAGCAGCCGGACAGGGGACCATCAGCCCCAGCATTTT
TRBV6-1	.	TRBJ1-3	TRBD1	CASSEWRAGGVHTIYF	TGTGCCAGCAGTGAGTGGAGGGCAGGGGGCGTTCACACCATATATTTT